Listed below are T cell receptor beta chains from one sample, sequenced in a study of cytomegalovirus exposure and HLA in healthy donors. The repertoire was sequenced with immunoSEQ multiplex PCR; TCRdb's copy has only in-frame clones and lacks some. The sample holds around 200,000 clones, roughly 80% seen once. The sequencing input was PBMCs. Receptors originate from a middle-aged man in good health and CMV-seronegative. The CDR3 runs from the conserved cysteine through the conserved F or W.

j_call | v_call | cdr3_aa
TRBJ2-1 | TRBV27 | CASGTSGGNEQFF
TRBJ2-2 | TRBV7-6 | CASSQPGQGTGELFF
TRBJ1-4 | TRBV29-1 | CSVLRDSNEKLFF
TRBJ2-6 | TRBV2 | CASRRQFSGANVLTF
TRBJ2-3 | TRBV6-5 | CASSYEGGRPDTQYF
TRBJ2-5 | TRBV6-5 | CASSRQGRKETQYF
TRBJ2-7 | TRBV27 | CASSALGGSYNEQYF
TRBJ2-5 | TRBV9 | CASSAGLAVRETQYF
TRBJ2-7 | TRBV27 | CASSGGPRAGSYEQYF
TRBJ2-6 | TRBV5-6 | CASSRIQGTPSGANVLTF